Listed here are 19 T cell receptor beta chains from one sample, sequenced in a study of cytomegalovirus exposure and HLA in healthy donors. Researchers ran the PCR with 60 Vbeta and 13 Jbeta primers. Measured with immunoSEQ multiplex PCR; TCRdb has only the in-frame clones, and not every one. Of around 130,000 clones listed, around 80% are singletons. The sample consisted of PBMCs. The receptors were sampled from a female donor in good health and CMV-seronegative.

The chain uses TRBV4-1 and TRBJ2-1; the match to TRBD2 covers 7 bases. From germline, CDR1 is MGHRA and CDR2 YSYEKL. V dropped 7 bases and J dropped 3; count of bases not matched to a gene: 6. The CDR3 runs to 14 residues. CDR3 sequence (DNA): TGCGCCAGCAACATAGGACTAGGCTACAATGAGCAGTTCTTC. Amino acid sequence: CASNIGLGYNEQFF.

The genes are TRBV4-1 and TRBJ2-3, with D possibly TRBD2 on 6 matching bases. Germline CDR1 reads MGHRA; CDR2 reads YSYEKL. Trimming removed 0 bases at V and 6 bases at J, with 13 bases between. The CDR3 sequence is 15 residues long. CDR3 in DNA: TGCGCCAGCAGCCAAGAGGGCGGGGCAGGTGATACGCAGTATTTT. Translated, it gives CASSQEGGAGDTQYF.

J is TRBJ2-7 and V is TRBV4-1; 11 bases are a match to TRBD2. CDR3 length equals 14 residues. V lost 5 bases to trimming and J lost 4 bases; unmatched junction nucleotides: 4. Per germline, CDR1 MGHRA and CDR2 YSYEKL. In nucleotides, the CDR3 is TGCGCCAGCAGCGTGGGACTAGCGGTTTACGAGCAGTACTTC. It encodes CASSVGLAVYEQYF.

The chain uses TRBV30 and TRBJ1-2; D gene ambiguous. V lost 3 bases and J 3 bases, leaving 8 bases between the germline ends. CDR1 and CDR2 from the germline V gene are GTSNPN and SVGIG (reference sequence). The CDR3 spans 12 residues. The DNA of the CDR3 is TGTGCCTGGAGGACGGGTGACTATGGCTACACCTTC. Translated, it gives CAWRTGDYGYTF.

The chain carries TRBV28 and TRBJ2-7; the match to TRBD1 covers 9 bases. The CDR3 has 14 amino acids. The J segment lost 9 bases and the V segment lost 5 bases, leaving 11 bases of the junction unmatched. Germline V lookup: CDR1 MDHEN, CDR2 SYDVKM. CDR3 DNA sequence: TGTGCCAGCAGTCCTCGGGACAGGGACATAAGGCAGTACTTC. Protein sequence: CASSPRDRDIRQYF.

The CDR3 DNA reads as TGCAGCGTTGCAGGGGAGATGGACCCGGAAAAAGCTAACTATGGCTACACCTTC. Encoded protein: CSVAGEMDPEKANYGYTF. This rearrangement joins TRBV29-1 to TRBJ1-2, with D possibly TRBD1 on 6 matching bases. The CDR3 covers 18 residues. Germline CDR1 and CDR2: SQVTM and ANQGSEA. Trimming removed 4 bases from V and 0 bases from J, with 24 bases in between.

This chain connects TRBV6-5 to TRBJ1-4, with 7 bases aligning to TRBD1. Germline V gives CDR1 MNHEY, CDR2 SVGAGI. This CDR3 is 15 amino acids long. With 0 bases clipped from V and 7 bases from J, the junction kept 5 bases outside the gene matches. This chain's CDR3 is CASSYSAGTAEKLFF. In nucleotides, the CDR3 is TGTGCCAGCAGTTACTCGGCAGGGACAGCTGAAAAACTGTTTTTT.

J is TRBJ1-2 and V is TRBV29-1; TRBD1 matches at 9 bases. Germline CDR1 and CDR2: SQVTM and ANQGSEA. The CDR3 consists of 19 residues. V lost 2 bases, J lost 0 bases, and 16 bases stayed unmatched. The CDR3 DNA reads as TGCAGCGTTGAACTAACTCCCGGGACAGGGCACAGCGCTAACTATGGCTACACCTTC. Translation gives CSVELTPGTGHSANYGYTF.

The CDR3 DNA is TGTGCCAGCAGGGGTTACACCGGGACAGGGCCGAATTATAGCAATCAGCCCCAGCATTTT. Its translation: CASRGYTGTGPNYSNQPQHF. This chain connects TRBV2 to TRBJ1-5, with 9 bases identical to TRBD1. Looked up from germline, CDR1 is SNHLY and CDR2 is FYNNEI. With 6 bases clipped from V and 0 bases from J, the junction kept 18 bases outside the gene matches. The CDR3 spans 20 residues.

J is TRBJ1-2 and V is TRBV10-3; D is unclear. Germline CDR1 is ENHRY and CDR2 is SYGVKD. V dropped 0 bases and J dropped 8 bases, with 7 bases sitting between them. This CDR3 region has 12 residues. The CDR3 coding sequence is TGTGCCATCAGTGAGTCAGGAGGGGGCTACACCTTC. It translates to CAISESGGGYTF.

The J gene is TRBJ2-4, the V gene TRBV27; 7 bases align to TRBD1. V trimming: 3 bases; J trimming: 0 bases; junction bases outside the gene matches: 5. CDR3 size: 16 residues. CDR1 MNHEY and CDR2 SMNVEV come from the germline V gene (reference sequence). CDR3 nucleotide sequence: TGTGCCAGCAGTTTGACAGGGATTTTAGCCAAAAACATTCAGTACTTC. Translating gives CASSLTGILAKNIQYF.

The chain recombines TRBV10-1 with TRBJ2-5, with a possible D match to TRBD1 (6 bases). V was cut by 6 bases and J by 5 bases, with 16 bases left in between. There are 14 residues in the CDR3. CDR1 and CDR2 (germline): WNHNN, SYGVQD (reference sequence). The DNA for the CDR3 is TGCGCCAGCAGCGGGACAAAGGGTAGGGAGACCCAGTACTTC. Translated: CASSGTKGRETQYF.

Written as DNA, the CDR3 is TGCGCCAGCAGCCGCGTGACAAACCTGAACACTGAAGCTTTCTTT. This sequence encodes CASSRVTNLNTEAFF. This chain connects TRBV5-1 to TRBJ1-1; D ambiguous. CDR1 is SGHRS, CDR2 YFSETQ, per germline. Trimming took 4 bases from V and 0 from J, leaving 13 bases between them. This CDR3 is 15 amino acids long.

CDR3 residues: CASSFAPGQGYEQYF. The CDR3 DNA follows: TGTGCCAGCAGCTTTGCGCCCGGGCAGGGTTACGAGCAGTACTTC. The rearrangement joins TRBV13 to TRBJ2-7; D perhaps matches TRBD1 (5 bases). This CDR3 has 15 amino acids. Germline V lookup: CDR1 PRHDT, CDR2 FYEKMQ (reference sequence). Trimming cost V 3 bases and J 4 bases, with 16 bases left between them.

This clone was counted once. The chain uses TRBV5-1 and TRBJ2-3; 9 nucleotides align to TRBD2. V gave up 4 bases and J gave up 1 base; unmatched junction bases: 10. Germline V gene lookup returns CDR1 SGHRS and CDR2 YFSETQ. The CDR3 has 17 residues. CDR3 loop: CASSPPGLAGGTDTQYF. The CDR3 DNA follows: TGCGCCAGCAGCCCGCCGGGACTAGCAGGCGGCACAGATACGCAGTATTTT.

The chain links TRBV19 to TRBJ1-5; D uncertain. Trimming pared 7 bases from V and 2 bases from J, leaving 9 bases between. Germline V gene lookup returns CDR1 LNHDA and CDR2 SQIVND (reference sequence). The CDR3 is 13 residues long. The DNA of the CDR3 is TGTGCCAGTAAGTCAGATGGCAATCAGCCCCAGCATTTT. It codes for CASKSDGNQPQHF. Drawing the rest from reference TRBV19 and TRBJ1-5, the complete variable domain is DGGITQSPKYLFRKEGQNVTLSCEQNLNHDAMYWYRQDPGQGLRLIYYSQIVNDFQKGDIAEGYSVSREKKESFPLTVTSAQKNPTAFYLCASKSDGNQPQHFGDGTRLSIL.

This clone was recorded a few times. The CDR3: CSVDRGLAGYTF. CDR3 DNA: TGCAGCGTCGACAGGGGGCTCGCTGGCTACACCTTC. The chain is built from TRBV29-1 and TRBJ1-2; TRBD1 matches at 10 bases. Per the germline V gene, CDR1 is SQVTM and CDR2 is ANQGSEA. J was trimmed by 7 bases and V by 6 bases; bases with no gene match: 5. The CDR3 spans 12 residues.

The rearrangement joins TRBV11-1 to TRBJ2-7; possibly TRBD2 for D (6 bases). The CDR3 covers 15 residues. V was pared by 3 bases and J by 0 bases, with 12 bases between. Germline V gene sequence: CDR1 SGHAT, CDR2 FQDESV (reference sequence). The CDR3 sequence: CASSLAGLNSYEQYF. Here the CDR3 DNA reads TGTGCCAGCAGCTTGGCGGGACTCAACTCCTACGAGCAGTACTTC.

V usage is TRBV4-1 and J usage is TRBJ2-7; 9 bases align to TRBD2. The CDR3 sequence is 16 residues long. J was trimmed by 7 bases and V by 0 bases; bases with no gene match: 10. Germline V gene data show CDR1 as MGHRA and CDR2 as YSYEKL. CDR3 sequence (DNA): TGCGCCAGCAGCCAAGATCATAGCGGGAGTCCCTGGGAGCAGTACTTC. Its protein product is CASSQDHSGSPWEQYF.